Below, 27 T cell receptor beta chains from the same sample are listed, as sequenced in a study of cytomegalovirus exposure and HLA in healthy donors. PCR employed 60 Vbeta and 13 Jbeta primers. Only in-frame clones appear in the TCRdb table, and some are missing; sequencing was by immunoSEQ multiplex PCR. The data show approximately 170,000 clones, around 79% seen once. Sequenced: PBMCs. The receptors here all came from a male donor in good health and CMV-seropositive.

The J gene is TRBJ1-1, the V gene TRBV19, with D uncertain. Germline V gene sequence: CDR1 LNHDA, CDR2 SQIVND (reference sequence). The CDR3 is made up of 13 amino acids. With 6 bases removed from V and 1 base from J, the gap between germline ends came to 9 bases. CDR3 residues: CASSLLANTEAFF. Here the CDR3 DNA reads TGTGCCAGTAGCCTGCTAGCGAACACTGAAGCTTTCTTT. Looking up the rest from reference TRBV19 and TRBJ1-1 gives the full variable domain: DGGITQSPKYLFRKEGQNVTLSCEQNLNHDAMYWYRQDPGQGLRLIYYSQIVNDFQKGDIAEGYSVSREKKESFPLTVTSAQKNPTAFYLCASSLLANTEAFFGQGTRLTVV.

The rearrangement joins TRBV7-2 to TRBJ1-1; 7 positions match TRBD1. The J segment lost 4 bases and the V segment lost 2 bases, leaving 1 base of the junction unmatched. The CDR3 sequence is 13 residues long. Looked up from germline, CDR1 is SGHTA and CDR2 is FQGNSA. The DNA of the CDR3 is TGTGCCAGCAGCTTATCAGGGGGCACTGAAGCTTTCTTT. It codes for CASSLSGGTEAFF.

This chain connects TRBV6-1 to TRBJ1-2; D call uncertain. The length of the CDR3 is 14 residues. The germline V and J ends were trimmed by 6 bases and 0 bases, with 11 bases remaining between them. In germline, CDR1 is MNHNS, CDR2 SASEGT. The CDR3 region has the DNA TGTGCCAGCAGCCCCGCGGTCACTAACTATGGCTACACCTTC. The encoded protein is CASSPAVTNYGYTF.

The chain has TRBV9 and TRBJ2-1; tentatively, D is TRBD1 (7 bases). Germline assignment: CDR1 SGDLS and CDR2 YYNGEE. The CDR3 has 14 residues. V was pared by 6 bases and J by 8 bases, with 18 bases between. CDR3 protein: CASTSGQRDYEQFF. The CDR3 bases are TGTGCCAGCACATCGGGACAGAGGGACTATGAGCAGTTCTTC. Full variable domain (remainder filled in from reference TRBV9 and TRBJ2-1): DSGVTQTPKHLITATGQRVTLRCSPRSGDLSVYWYQQSLDQGLQFLIQYYNGEERAKGNILERFSAQQFPDLHSELNLSSLELGDSALYFCASTSGQRDYEQFFGPGTRLTVL.

This clone was seen only once. The chain is built from TRBV27 and TRBJ2-5; 7 bases map to TRBD2. V trimming: 1 base; J trimming: 5 bases; junction bases outside the gene matches: 1. Per germline, CDR1 MNHEY and CDR2 SMNVEV (reference sequence). This CDR3 has 13 amino acids. CDR3 region: CASSLFSGETQYF. DNA of the CDR3: TGTGCCAGCAGTTTATTTAGCGGGGAGACCCAGTACTTC.

This chain joins TRBV6-4 and TRBJ2-2; D is perhaps TRBD1 (6 bases). Germline CDR1 is MRHNA and CDR2 is SNTAGT. V was cut by 8 bases and J by 1 base, with 11 bases left in between. CDR3 size: 14 residues. The CDR3 DNA sequence: TGTGCCAGCCGAGACAGGAAGAACACCGGGGAGCTGTTTTTT. Protein product: CASRDRKNTGELFF.

The chain recombines TRBV30 with TRBJ2-5; no reliable D call. Trimming removed 0 bases from V and 7 bases from J, with 12 bases in between. This CDR3 is built from 13 residues. Per germline, CDR1 GTSNPN and CDR2 SVGIG (reference sequence). The CDR3 sequence: CAWSVGYTSTQYF. In nucleotides, the CDR3 is TGTGCCTGGAGTGTGGGCTACACTTCGACCCAGTACTTC.

This clone appeared once. The chain combines TRBV2 with TRBJ1-2; 10 nucleotides line up with TRBD1. CDR1 is SNHLY, CDR2 FYNNEI, per germline. The CDR3 has 16 amino acids. J gave up 3 bases and V 5 bases, and 9 bases lay outside the gene matches. The CDR3 spells CASSTDRDRGYYGYTF. CDR3 DNA sequence: TGTGCCAGCAGTACCGACCGGGACAGGGGATACTATGGCTACACCTTC.

The gene calls are TRBV9 and TRBJ2-1, with TRBD1 matching over 10 bases. The CDR3 length is 16 residues. V lost 4 bases, J lost 5 bases, and 9 bases stayed unmatched. Per the germline V gene, CDR1 is SGDLS and CDR2 is YYNGEE. The CDR3 here is CASSPPGGQGHNEQFF. DNA for the CDR3: TGTGCCAGCAGCCCGCCCGGGGGACAGGGGCACAATGAGCAGTTCTTC. The full variable domain, in which reference TRBV9 and TRBJ2-1 provide the parts outside the CDR3, is DSGVTQTPKHLITATGQRVTLRCSPRSGDLSVYWYQQSLDQGLQFLIQYYNGEERAKGNILERFSAQQFPDLHSELNLSSLELGDSALYFCASSPPGGQGHNEQFFGPGTRLTVL.

The V gene is TRBV7-2, the J gene TRBJ2-7; TRBD2 matches at 7 bases. Germline CDR1 SGHTA, CDR2 FQGNSA. The CDR3 is 16 residues long. V lost 2 bases and J lost 0; bases outside the gene matches: 7. CDR3 bases: TGTGCCAGCAGCTTAAGAAGCGGGGTTAGCTCCTACGAGCAGTACTTC. Its protein product is CASSLRSGVSSYEQYF.

V is TRBV30 and J is TRBJ2-7, with a possible D match to TRBD2 (6 bases). Germline V gene sequence: CDR1 GTSNPN, CDR2 SVGIG (reference sequence). V gave up 4 bases and J gave up 2 bases, with 21 bases separating them. The CDR3 consists of 16 residues. For the CDR3, the DNA is TGTGCCTGGAACGAGGGCGACGGGACTTCTCCCTACGAGCAGTACTTC. Protein sequence: CAWNEGDGTSPYEQYF.

The chain links TRBV4-3 to TRBJ1-6; D gene ambiguous. The CDR3 extends over 17 amino acids. Looked up from germline, CDR1 is LGHNA and CDR2 is YSLEER. V lost 4 bases to trimming and J lost 0 bases, with 13 bases between them. CDR3 region: CASSPYHQSSYNSPLHF. The CDR3 coding sequence is TGCGCCAGCAGCCCCTACCACCAAAGCTCCTATAATTCACCCCTCCACTTT.

The chain joins TRBV7-2 to TRBJ2-7, with 9 bases fitting TRBD1. The CDR3 covers 15 residues. V was clipped by 5 bases and J by 4 bases; unmatched bases: 9. Per germline, CDR1 SGHTA and CDR2 FQGNSA. The CDR3 is CASSLGQGPGYEQYF. The DNA for the CDR3 is TGTGCCAGCAGCCTCGGACAGGGGCCTGGATACGAGCAGTACTTC.

The chain combines TRBV29-1 with TRBJ2-1, with D possibly matching TRBD2 (6 bases). The V end lost 4 bases, the J end lost 3 bases, and 13 bases lay between the germline ends. The germline gives CDR1 SQVTM, CDR2 ANQGSEA. CDR3 length: 14 residues. The CDR3 region has the DNA TGCAGCGTTGGCTTCTCCGGGGGCTACAATGAGCAGTTCTTC. It is translated as CSVGFSGGYNEQFF.

This chain links TRBV11-1 with TRBJ2-7; D perhaps matches TRBD2 (6 bases). Germline CDR1 SGHAT, CDR2 FQDESV (reference sequence). The length of the CDR3 is 15 residues. The V and J ends lost 4 bases and 4 bases respectively, with 17 bases between them. CDR3 coding DNA: TGTGCCAGCAGCTCCGGACGGAGCGGGTATTACGAGCAGTACTTC. Translation gives CASSSGRSGYYEQYF. The complete variable domain, with remaining parts taken from reference TRBV11-1 and TRBJ2-7, reads EAEVAQSPRYKITEKSQAVAFWCDPISGHATLYWYRQILGQGPELLVQFQDESVVDDSQLPKDRFSAERLKGVDSTLKIQPAELGDSAMYLCASSSGRSGYYEQYFGPGTRLTVT.

The V and J genes are TRBV14 and TRBJ2-3; a weak D match, TRBD1 (6 bases). The germline V gene encodes CDR1 SGHDN and CDR2 FVKESK. V was pared by 6 bases and J by 0 bases, with 10 bases between. There are 14 residues in the CDR3. The CDR3: CASRLGQSTDTQYF. In nucleotides, the CDR3 is TGTGCCAGCAGACTTGGACAGAGCACAGATACGCAGTATTTT.

This rearrangement joins TRBV9 to TRBJ2-2, with a tentative D call TRBD2 (6 bases). Trimming left V 0 bases short and J 3 bases short, with 9 bases between. The germline V gene encodes CDR1 SGDLS and CDR2 YYNGEE. This CDR3 contains 15 residues. CDR3 nucleotide sequence: TGTGCCAGCAGCGTAGTGGGCGGGGACACCGGGGAGCTGTTTTTT. Its translation is CASSVVGGDTGELFF.

The genes are TRBV5-5 and TRBJ2-1; D is perhaps TRBD2 (5 bases). The CDR3 spans 14 residues. The V end lost 4 bases, the J end lost 3 bases, and 11 bases lay between the germline ends. CDR1 SGHKS and CDR2 YYEKEE come from the germline V gene (reference sequence). The CDR3 region is CASSLEDFYNEQFF. In DNA form, the CDR3 reads TGTGCCAGCAGCCTGGAGGACTTCTACAATGAGCAGTTCTTC.

This chain links TRBV4-1 with TRBJ2-5; TRBD2 agrees at 11 bases. The CDR3 consists of 15 residues. Germline V gene sequence: CDR1 MGHRA, CDR2 YSYEKL. With 4 bases clipped from V and 4 bases from J, the junction kept 5 bases outside the gene matches. The CDR3 is CASSRSGGASETQYF. In DNA, the CDR3 is TGCGCCAGCAGCCGTAGCGGGGGGGCGTCAGAGACCCAGTACTTC.

The genes are TRBV7-2 and TRBJ1-4, with no clear D. Germline V gene sequence: CDR1 SGHTA, CDR2 FQGNSA. This CDR3 spans 14 amino acids. The V gene lost 4 bases and the J gene lost 8 bases, with 14 bases spanning the gap. The CDR3 nucleotides read TGTGCCAGCAGCTCAGGACGGCGGAGGGAAAAACTGTTTTTT. Translated: CASSSGRRREKLFF. Combining the CDR3 with reference TRBV7-2 and TRBJ1-4 gives the whole variable domain GAGVSQSPSNKVTEKGKDVELRCDPISGHTALYWYRQSLGQGLEFLIYFQGNSAPDKSGLPSDRFSAERTGGSVSTLTIQRTQQEDSAVYLCASSSGRRREKLFFGSGTQLSVL.

This chain links TRBV30 with TRBJ1-6, with 9 nucleotides matching TRBD1. V shed 8 bases and J 7 bases; nucleotides not matched to a gene: 6. The CDR3 loop spans 13 amino acids. Germline values: CDR1 GTSNPN, CDR2 SVGIG (reference sequence). As DNA, the CDR3 is TGTGCCCGGGGGACAGGGAGGAATTCACCCCTCCACTTT. Protein sequence: CARGTGRNSPLHF.

The genes are TRBV5-8 and TRBJ1-2; D is possibly TRBD1 (6 bases). The length of the CDR3 is 14 residues. The V gene lost 4 bases and the J gene lost 7 bases, with 17 bases spanning the gap. The germline CDR1 and CDR2 sequences are SGHTS and YDEGEE. Here the CDR3 reads CASSLSGALSGYTF. The CDR3 nucleotides are TGTGCCAGCAGCCTCTCAGGGGCGCTGAGTGGCTACACCTTC.

The genes are TRBV5-4 and TRBJ2-7; TRBD1 aligns across 7 bases. This CDR3 comprises 15 residues. The trim removed 0 bases at V and 2 bases at J, leaving 5 bases unmatched. Looked up from germline, CDR1 is SGHNT and CDR2 is YYREEE (reference sequence). The CDR3 loop reads CASSLAGTAPYEQYF. The CDR3 DNA follows: TGTGCCAGCAGCTTGGCCGGGACAGCCCCCTACGAGCAGTACTTC.

This chain links TRBV18 with TRBJ2-1; the match to TRBD2 covers 7 bases. Trimming removed 6 bases from V and 4 bases from J; junction bases left unmatched: 9. Germline V CDR1 and CDR2: KGHSH, LQKENI. This CDR3 has 15 residues. CDR3 coding DNA: TGTGCCAGCTCCCTAACAACGGGGGGTTACAATGAGCAGTTCTTC. Amino acids: CASSLTTGGYNEQFF.

This clone was found a few times. This sequence joins TRBV2 and TRBJ2-4, with TRBD2 identical over 11 bases. This CDR3 has 13 residues. The V gene's germline CDR1 is SNHLY and CDR2 FYNNEI. Trimming cost V 2 bases and J 11 bases; bases outside gene matches: 2. The CDR3 is CASSEIAGGLQYF. The CDR3 nucleotides read TGTGCCAGCAGTGAAATAGCGGGGGGGCTTCAGTACTTC. Looking up the rest from reference TRBV2 and TRBJ2-4 gives the full variable domain: EPEVTQTPSHQVTQMGQEVILRCVPISNHLYFYWYRQILGQKVEFLVSFYNNEISEKSEIFDDQFSVERPDGSNFTLKIRSTKLEDSAMYFCASSEIAGGLQYFGAGTRLSVL.

This clone showed up just a few times. The V gene is TRBV5-1, the J gene TRBJ2-7; 9 bases map to TRBD1. Germline-derived CDR1 and CDR2 are SGHRS and YFSETQ. With 4 bases clipped from V and 0 bases from J, the junction kept 8 bases outside the gene matches. The CDR3 is 16 residues long. DNA for the CDR3: TGCGCCAGCAGCCTCCTTGGGACAGGGTACTCCTACGAGCAGTACTTC. Residues: CASSLLGTGYSYEQYF.

This clone was observed a single time. The chain links TRBV5-1 to TRBJ2-7; D might be TRBD1 (6 bases). Germline CDR1 reads SGHRS; CDR2 reads YFSETQ. V shed 2 bases and J shed 1 base, with 16 bases lying between them. This CDR3 has 16 residues. CDR3 nucleotide sequence: TGCGCCAGCAGCTTAGAGGCAGGACAGACGTCCTACGAGCAGTACTTC. Translated: CASSLEAGQTSYEQYF.